The 19 T cell receptor beta chains listed next were all sequenced from one sample in a study of OX40 agonist ivuxolimab in advanced cancers. Method: immunoSEQ multiplex PCR; TCRdb's copy keeps in-frame clones and lacks some. The repertoire holds approximately 70,000 clones, with 77% as singletons. Sequences were derived from CD4+ or CD8+ T cells sorted from blood, sampled in a trial of the OX40 agonist ivuxolimab. The receptors originated from an adult with an advanced solid tumor such as melanoma, head and neck, liver or kidney cancer.

The chain carries TRBV27 and TRBJ2-3, with TRBD2 identical over 9 bases. Trimming removed 10 bases from V and 4 bases from J; junction bases left unmatched: 9. Germline loops: CDR1 MNHEY, CDR2 SMNVEV (reference sequence). CDR3 length: 14 amino acids. CDR3 nucleotide sequence: TGTGCCACCGGAGGGGCGGGAGGGGCAGATACGCAGTATTTT. Translated, it gives CATGGAGGADTQYF.

The chain uses TRBV6-6 and TRBJ2-7; 7 bases are shared with TRBD2. The CDR3 contains 16 residues. CDR1 is MNHNY and CDR2 is SVGAGI in the germline V gene (reference sequence). V shed 6 bases, J shed 1 base, and the junction held 12 bases outside the gene matches. The DNA for the CDR3 is TGTGCCAGCAGAGATAAGGGAGGGGTCGGGTCCTACGAGCAGTACTTC. This sequence encodes CASRDKGGVGSYEQYF.

The rearrangement uses TRBV10-1 and TRBJ2-3; 12 nucleotides align to TRBD2. Per the germline V gene, CDR1 is WNHNN and CDR2 is SYGVQD (reference sequence). V trimming: 5 bases; J trimming: 4 bases; junction bases outside the gene matches: 7. The CDR3 is made up of 16 amino acids. The CDR3 sequence is CASSRLAGGSADTQYF. The CDR3 region has the DNA TGCGCCAGCAGTCGGCTAGCGGGGGGGTCCGCAGATACGCAGTATTTT.

This clone was recorded many times. The chain links TRBV4-1 to TRBJ1-2; 7 nucleotides line up with TRBD1. Trimming removed 2 bases from V and 8 bases from J; junction bases left unmatched: 5. Germline loops: CDR1 MGHRA, CDR2 YSYEKL. The CDR3 covers 13 residues. The CDR3 DNA sequence: TGCGCCAGCAGCCAACCGACAGGGTTCGGCTACACCTTC. Encoded protein: CASSQPTGFGYTF.

CDR3 amino acids: CASSVAESSTDTQYF. CDR3 DNA sequence: TGTGCCAGCAGCGTAGCAGAGAGTAGCACAGATACGCAGTATTTT. The gene calls are TRBV9 and TRBJ2-3; the D is unclear. Trimming took off 0 bases at V and 0 bases at J, with 8 bases between the two ends. This CDR3 contains 15 residues. Per the germline V gene, CDR1 is SGDLS and CDR2 is YYNGEE. Full variable domain (rest looked up from reference TRBV9 and TRBJ2-3): DSGVTQTPKHLITATGQRVTLRCSPRSGDLSVYWYQQSLDQGLQFLIQYYNGEERAKGNILERFSAQQFPDLHSELNLSSLELGDSALYFCASSVAESSTDTQYFGPGTRLTVL.

This clone showed up just a few times. This chain links TRBV5-8 with TRBJ1-3; TRBD1 is a possible D gene (5 bases). CDR3 length equals 14 residues. CDR1 is SGHTS and CDR2 is YDEGEE in the germline V gene. Trimming took 4 bases from V and 4 from J, leaving 12 bases between them. The CDR3 bases are TGTGCCAGCAGCCGCGGGACGGGAGGAAACACCATATATTTT. It translates to CASSRGTGGNTIYF.

The sample holds a few counts of this clone. The chain recombines TRBV5-4 with TRBJ2-1; 9 positions agree with TRBD2. Germline values: CDR1 SGHNT, CDR2 YYREEE (reference sequence). The CDR3 sequence is 16 residues long. The ends lost 0 bases at V and 6 bases at J; junction bases unmatched: 7. In DNA form, the CDR3 reads TGTGCCAGCAGCTTGGGGGGGACTAGCTCCAGCAATGAGCAGTTCTTC. It yields the protein CASSLGGTSSSNEQFF.

V and J are TRBV19 and TRBJ2-1; 8 bases align to TRBD2. Trimming at V came to 5 bases and at J to 3 bases, leaving 9 bases not matched to a gene. Per germline, CDR1 LNHDA and CDR2 SQIVND (reference sequence). The CDR3 totals 16 residues. The DNA of the CDR3 is TGTGCCAGTAGTCCCTTTAGCGGGATAGGCTACAATGAGCAGTTCTTC. Protein product: CASSPFSGIGYNEQFF.

The J gene is TRBJ2-1, the V gene TRBV28, with D tentatively TRBD2 (5 bases). Trimming left V 3 bases short and J 3 bases short, with 12 bases between. This CDR3 is built from 15 residues. Germline-derived CDR1 and CDR2 are MDHEN and SYDVKM. The CDR3 nucleotides read TGTGCCAGCAGTTTTCAGCGGCAACACTACAATGAGCAGTTCTTC. It is translated as CASSFQRQHYNEQFF. The full variable domain, rest sourced from reference TRBV28 and TRBJ2-1, is DVKVTQSSRYLVKRTGEKVFLECVQDMDHENMFWYRQDPGLGLRLIYFSYDVKMKEKGDIPEGYSVSREKKERFSLILESASTNQTSMYLCASSFQRQHYNEQFFGPGTRLTVL.

The V call is TRBV9, the J call TRBJ2-7; possibly TRBD2 for D (5 bases). Trimming removed 6 bases from V and 3 bases from J, with 16 bases in between. Germline V lookup: CDR1 SGDLS, CDR2 YYNGEE. The CDR3 is made up of 14 amino acids. CDR3 coding DNA: TGTGCCAGCAACAACGGCAAAGCGGACTACGAGCAGTACTTC. This sequence encodes CASNNGKADYEQYF.

The chain uses TRBV5-1 and TRBJ2-2, with 8 nucleotides matching TRBD2. The V and J ends lost 2 bases and 2 bases, in that order; junction bases with no gene match: 5. Germline V gives CDR1 SGHRS, CDR2 YFSETQ. The CDR3 loop spans 16 amino acids. In DNA, the CDR3 is TGCGCCAGCAGCTTAGAACTAGCGGAAAACACCGGGGAGCTGTTTTTT. Translation gives CASSLELAENTGELFF.

The chain couples TRBV19 to TRBJ2-1; D may match TRBD1 or TRBD2 (5 bases each). V was shortened by 4 bases and J by 7 bases, with 23 bases between the two germline ends. The CDR3 extends over 17 amino acids. Germline V gene lookup returns CDR1 LNHDA and CDR2 SQIVND (reference sequence). CDR3 nucleotide sequence: TGTGCCAGTAGTACGACCGGGACCGTCGTGGGTTCGAATGAGCAGTTCTTC. Encoded protein: CASSTTGTVVGSNEQFF.

The genes are TRBV11-2 and TRBJ2-1, with D perhaps TRBD1 or TRBD2 (5 bases each). V was trimmed by 3 bases and J by 2 bases, leaving 5 bases between them. The germline V gene encodes CDR1 SGHAT and CDR2 FQNNGV. This CDR3 is 13 amino acids long. The CDR3 nucleotides are TGTGCCAGCAGCTTGGGACCCTACAATGAGCAGTTCTTC. Translating gives CASSLGPYNEQFF.

The chain joins TRBV29-1 to TRBJ2-5, with D perhaps TRBD2 (6 bases). Germline loops: CDR1 SQVTM, CDR2 ANQGSEA. CDR3 length equals 17 residues. V was pared by 4 bases and J by 3 bases, with 24 bases between. CDR3 nucleotide sequence: TGCAGCGTTGGCAGGCCGGCGGGACTGCTGGGTGAAGAGACCCAGTACTTC. Amino acid sequence: CSVGRPAGLLGEETQYF. The entire variable domain, with the rest obtained from reference TRBV29-1 and TRBJ2-5, is as follows: SAVISQKPSRDICQRGTSLTIQCQVDSQVTMMFWYRQQPGQSLTLIATANQGSEATYESGFVIDKFPISRPNLTFSTLTVSNMSPEDSSIYLCSVGRPAGLLGEETQYFGPGTRLLVL.

V usage is TRBV7-8 and J usage is TRBJ1-4; 9 bases line up with TRBD1. Per germline, CDR1 SGHVS and CDR2 FQNEAQ. The CDR3 sequence is 15 residues long. J lost 7 bases, V lost 5 bases, and 8 bases had no gene match. The CDR3 loop reads CASSPWGQGFEKLFF. Written as DNA, the CDR3 is TGTGCCAGCAGCCCGTGGGGACAGGGATTTGAAAAACTGTTTTTT.

V gene TRBV5-1 combines with J gene TRBJ2-1; 9 positions agree with TRBD2. Trimming at V came to 0 bases and at J to 7 bases, leaving 5 bases not matched to a gene. The CDR3 has 15 amino acids. Germline CDR1 reads SGHRS; CDR2 reads YFSETQ. In DNA form, the CDR3 reads TGCGCCAGCAGCTTGGAAGGTAGCGGGGGAAATGAGCAGTTCTTC. Translation: CASSLEGSGGNEQFF. The variable domain in full, with the rest retrieved from reference TRBV5-1 and TRBJ2-1, is KAGVTQTPRYLIKTRGQQVTLSCSPISGHRSVSWYQQTPGQGLQFLFEYFSETQRNKGNFPGRFSGRQFSNSRSEMNVSTLELGDSALYLCASSLEGSGGNEQFFGPGTRLTVL.

The chain recombines TRBV23-1 with TRBJ2-7; 11 nucleotides line up with TRBD1. TRBV23-1 is annotated as an ORF whose role is uncertain. The CDR3 covers 17 residues. Losses at the gene ends were 4 bases for V and 3 bases for J; bases not matched to a gene: 11. This CDR3 is CASSLPDRGPRVYEQYF. CDR3 nucleotide sequence: TGCGCCAGCAGTCTACCGGACAGGGGGCCAAGAGTCTACGAGCAGTACTTC.

The rearrangement uses TRBV11-2 and TRBJ2-7, with a tentative D call TRBD1 (6 bases). The germline gives CDR1 SGHAT, CDR2 FQNNGV. The V and J ends lost 7 bases and 1 base respectively, with 17 bases between them. CDR3 size: 15 residues. As DNA, the CDR3 is TGTGCCAGCATCGCGTCGCCGGACAGTTCCTACGAGCAGTACTTC. This translates into CASIASPDSSYEQYF.

This clone was counted between two and nine times. The V and J genes are TRBV11-2 and TRBJ1-1; D uncertain. This CDR3 is built from 12 residues. V lost 2 bases and J 4 bases, leaving 5 bases between the germline ends. The germline gives CDR1 SGHAT, CDR2 FQNNGV. CDR3 DNA sequence: TGTGCCAGCAGCTTACTCGGCACTGAAGCTTTCTTT. Residues: CASSLLGTEAFF.